Shown below are 8 T cell receptor beta chains from a single sample sequenced in a study of control samples from healthy donors and cancer patients. TCRdb keeps only in-frame clones here, not all; method: immunoSEQ multiplex PCR. This sample has about 84,000 clones, with around 80% found just once. Sequencing used PBMCs. Every receptor here comes from a man aged 55 to 70 with head and neck cancer.

This chain joins TRBV5-1 and TRBJ2-7, with D perhaps assigned TRBD1 or TRBD2 (5 bases each). Germline assignment: CDR1 SGHRS and CDR2 YFSETQ. The V gene lost 0 bases and the J gene lost 5 bases, with 9 bases spanning the gap. This CDR3 contains 13 residues. The CDR3 coding sequence is TGCGCCAGCAGCTTGGTGGGGGTCAACGAGCAGTACTTC. This codes for CASSLVGVNEQYF.

The gene calls are TRBV7-2 and TRBJ2-7; TRBD1 might be the D (6 bases). Per the germline V gene, CDR1 is SGHTA and CDR2 is FQGNSA. Trimming took off 5 bases at V and 0 bases at J, with 14 bases between the two ends. This CDR3 contains 15 residues. CDR3 in amino acids: CASSPGQRSSYEQYF. The CDR3 DNA sequence: TGTGCCAGCAGCCCCGGACAGCGGAGCTCCTACGAGCAGTACTTC. The variable domain in full, with the rest retrieved from reference TRBV7-2 and TRBJ2-7, is GAGVSQSPSNKVTEKGKDVELRCDPISGHTALYWYRQSLGQGLEFLIYFQGNSAPDKSGLPSDRFSAERTGGSVSTLTIQRTQQEDSAVYLCASSPGQRSSYEQYFGPGTRLTVT.

The J gene is TRBJ1-1, the V gene TRBV9; D gene uncertain. Germline-derived CDR1 and CDR2 are SGDLS and YYNGEE. The CDR3 runs 18 residues. Trimming shortened V by 0 bases and J by 0 bases, and 18 bases separated the two germline ends. The CDR3 region is CASSVGAGTRLMNTEAFF. CDR3 coding DNA: TGTGCCAGCAGCGTAGGGGCAGGCACCCGTCTCATGAACACTGAAGCTTTCTTT.

The V and J genes are TRBV5-1 and TRBJ2-1, with D possibly TRBD1 on 7 matching bases. The CDR3 runs to 14 residues. V lost 0 bases and J 8 bases, leaving 12 bases between the germline ends. The germline gives CDR1 SGHRS, CDR2 YFSETQ. The CDR3 DNA follows: TGCGCCAGCAGCTTGGGGTCCAGGGGGGATGAGCAGTTCTTC. It encodes CASSLGSRGDEQFF.

There are a few counts of this clone. CDR3 bases: TGTGCCAGCAGCCAACATACTAGCGGGGGCTACAATGAGCAGTTCTTC. This gives the protein CASSQHTSGGYNEQFF. The genes are TRBV3-1 (or the pseudogene TRBV3-2) and TRBJ2-1; 11 bases match TRBD2. The J segment lost 3 bases and the V segment lost 2 bases, leaving 3 bases of the junction unmatched. Germline V CDR1 and CDR2: LGHDT, YNNKEL (reference sequence). This CDR3 region has 16 residues.

This clone has a single count. Additional DNA sequences in this sample encode the identical CDR3. This sequence joins TRBV19 and TRBJ1-1; possible D gene TRBD1, 6 bases. V was trimmed by 7 bases and J by 8 bases, leaving 14 bases between them. This CDR3 is 12 amino acids long. Germline V gene lookup returns CDR1 LNHDA and CDR2 SQIVND (reference sequence). The CDR3 reads CASNQQGLEAFF. In nucleotides, the CDR3 is TGTGCCAGTAACCAACAGGGTCTGGAAGCTTTCTTT.

This clone was picked up one time. J is TRBJ1-2 and V is TRBV6-5, with D unclear. This CDR3 is built from 12 residues. With 6 bases removed from V and 1 base from J, the gap between germline ends came to 6 bases. CDR1 is MNHEY, CDR2 SVGAGI, per germline. In DNA, the CDR3 is TGTGCCAGCAGGCCCATTAACTATGGCTACACCTTC. Translation: CASRPINYGYTF.

This chain uses TRBV6-1 with TRBJ1-6; D unresolved. In germline, CDR1 is MNHNS, CDR2 SASEGT. V was trimmed by 1 base and J by 4 bases, leaving 14 bases between them. The CDR3 loop spans 17 amino acids. The CDR3 bases are TGTGCCAGCAGTGAAGGGGCGGTGAGTTATTATAATTCACCCCTCCACTTT. Amino acid sequence: CASSEGAVSYYNSPLHF.